This paragraph reports one TCR beta chain. These data come from a study of blood T cell repertoires in COVID-19. In the source study's methods: Amplifying reference gene primers gave estimates of nucleated cell counts. Sequencing was performed with immunoSEQ multiplex PCR; in TCRdb, only in-frame clones are kept and a portion is missing. V, J and clone size are taken as reported in that table, and D and trimming were inferred from the DNA itself. This table holds about 250,000 clones, more than 75% found once. The V end lost 1 base, the J end lost 8 bases, and 8 bases lay between the germline ends. Per germline, CDR1 LGHDT and CDR2 YNNKEL (reference sequence). There are 13 residues in the CDR3.

The TCR originated in a man aged 18 to 29 who had recovered from COVID-19. The sample was PBMCs or T cells enriched from blood (not recorded which). The chain recombines TRBV3-1 (or the pseudogene TRBV3-2) with TRBJ1-4, with unresolved D. Written as DNA, the CDR3 is TGTGCCAGCAGCCAAGGCATTCAGGAAAAACTGTTTTTT. It codes for CASSQGIQEKLFF.